The T cell receptor beta chain described here comes from a study of cytomegalovirus exposure and HLA in healthy donors. Germline values: CDR1 SEHNR, CDR2 FQNEAQ (reference sequence). V was shortened by 11 bases and J by 7 bases, with 17 bases between the two germline ends. This CDR3 comprises 13 residues. The PCR used 60 Vbeta and 13 Jbeta primers. Data came from immunoSEQ multiplex PCR; TCRdb stores just in-frame clones and leaves some out. This repertoire shows 150,000 to 200,000 clones, 80% to 90% found once; its top ten account for roughly 2.2%. This TCR was sampled from a man between 18 and 35 years old in good health and CMV-seropositive. The chain uses TRBV7-9 and TRBJ1-4, with D perhaps TRBD1 (6 bases). The sequencing sample was made of PBMCs. The CDR3 loop is CAVHTGYFEKLFF. The CDR3 region has the DNA TGTGCCGTCCACACAGGGTATTTTGAAAAACTGTTTTTT.